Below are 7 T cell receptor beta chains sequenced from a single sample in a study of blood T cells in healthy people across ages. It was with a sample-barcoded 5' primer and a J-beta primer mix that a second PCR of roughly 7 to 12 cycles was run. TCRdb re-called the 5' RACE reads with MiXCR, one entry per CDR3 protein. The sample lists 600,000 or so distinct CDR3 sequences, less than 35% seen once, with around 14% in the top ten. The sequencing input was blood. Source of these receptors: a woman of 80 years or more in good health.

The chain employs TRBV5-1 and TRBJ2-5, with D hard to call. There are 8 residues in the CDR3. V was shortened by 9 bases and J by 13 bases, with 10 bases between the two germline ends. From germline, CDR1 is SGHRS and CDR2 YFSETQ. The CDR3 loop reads CATEQRYF. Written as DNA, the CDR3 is TGCGCCACAGAGCAGAGGTACTTC.

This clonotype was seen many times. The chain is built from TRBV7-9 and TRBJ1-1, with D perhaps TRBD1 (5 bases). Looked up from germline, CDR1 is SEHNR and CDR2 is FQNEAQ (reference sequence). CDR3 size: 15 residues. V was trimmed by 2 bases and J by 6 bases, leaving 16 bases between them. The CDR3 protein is CASSLSQGVSAEAFF. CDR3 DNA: TGTGCCAGCAGCTTAAGTCAGGGCGTCTCCGCTGAAGCTTTCTTT.

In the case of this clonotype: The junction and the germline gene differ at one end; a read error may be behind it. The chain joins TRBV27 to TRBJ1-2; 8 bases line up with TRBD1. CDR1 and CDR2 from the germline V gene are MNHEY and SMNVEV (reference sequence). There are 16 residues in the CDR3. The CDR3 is CTSSPLWDRRYYGYTF. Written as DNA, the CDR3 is TGTACCAGCAGTCCCTTATGGGACAGGCGTTACTATGGCTACACCTTC.

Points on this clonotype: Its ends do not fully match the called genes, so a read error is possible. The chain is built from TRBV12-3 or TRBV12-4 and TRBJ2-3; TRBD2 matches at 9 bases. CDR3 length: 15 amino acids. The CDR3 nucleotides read TGTGCCAGCAGTTTGAGCGGGGGGAGAGCAGATGCGCAGTATTTC. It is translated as CASSLSGGRADAQYF.

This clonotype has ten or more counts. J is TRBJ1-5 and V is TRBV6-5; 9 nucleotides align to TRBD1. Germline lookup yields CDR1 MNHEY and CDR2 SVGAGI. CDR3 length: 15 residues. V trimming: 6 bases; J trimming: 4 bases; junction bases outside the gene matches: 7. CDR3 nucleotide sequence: TGTGCCAGCAGGAAACAGGGGGCCGGGAATCAGCCCCAGCATTTT. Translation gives CASRKQGAGNQPQHF.

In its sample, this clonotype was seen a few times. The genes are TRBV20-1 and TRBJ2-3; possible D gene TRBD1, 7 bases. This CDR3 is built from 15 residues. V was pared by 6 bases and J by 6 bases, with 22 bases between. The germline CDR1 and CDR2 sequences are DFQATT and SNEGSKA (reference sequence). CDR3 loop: CSASQGGNRGDTQYF. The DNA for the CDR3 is TGCAGTGCCAGCCAGGGGGGCAACCGGGGGGATACGCAGTATTTT.

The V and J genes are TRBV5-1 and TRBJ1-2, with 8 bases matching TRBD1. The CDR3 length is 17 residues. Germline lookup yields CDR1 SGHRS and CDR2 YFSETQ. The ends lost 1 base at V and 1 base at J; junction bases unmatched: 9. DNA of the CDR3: TGCGCCAGCAGCTTGATCGGGACAGGATATATTAACTATGGCTACACCTTC. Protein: CASSLIGTGYINYGYTF.